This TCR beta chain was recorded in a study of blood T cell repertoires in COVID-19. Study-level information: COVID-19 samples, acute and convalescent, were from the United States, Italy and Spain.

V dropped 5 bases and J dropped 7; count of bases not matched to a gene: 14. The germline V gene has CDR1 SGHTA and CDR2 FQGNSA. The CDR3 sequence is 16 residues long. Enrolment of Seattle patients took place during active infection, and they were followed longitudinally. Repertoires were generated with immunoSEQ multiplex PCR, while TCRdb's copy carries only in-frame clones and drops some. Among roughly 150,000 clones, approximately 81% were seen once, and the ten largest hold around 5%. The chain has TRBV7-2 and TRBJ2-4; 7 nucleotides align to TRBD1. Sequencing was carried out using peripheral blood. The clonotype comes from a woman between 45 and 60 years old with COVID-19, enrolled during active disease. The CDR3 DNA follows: TGTGCCAGCAGCCGTAGACAGGGAGAGGGATGGAACATTCAGTACTTC. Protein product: CASSRRQGEGWNIQYF.